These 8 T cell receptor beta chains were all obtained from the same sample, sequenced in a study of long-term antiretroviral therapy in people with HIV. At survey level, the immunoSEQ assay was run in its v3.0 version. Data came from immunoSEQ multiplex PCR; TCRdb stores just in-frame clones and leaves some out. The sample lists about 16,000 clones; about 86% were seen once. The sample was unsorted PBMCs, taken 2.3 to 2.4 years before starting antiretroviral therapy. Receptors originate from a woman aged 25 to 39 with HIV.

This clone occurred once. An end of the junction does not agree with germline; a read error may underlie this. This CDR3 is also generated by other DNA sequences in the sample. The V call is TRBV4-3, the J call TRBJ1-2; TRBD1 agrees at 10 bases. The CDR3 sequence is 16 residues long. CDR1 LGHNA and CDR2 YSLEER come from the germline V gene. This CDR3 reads CASSPSGTGETYGYTF. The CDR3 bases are TGCGCCAGTAGCCCCTCCGGGACAGGGGAGACCTATGGCTACACCTTC.

The CDR3: CASSDLAGGPVYF. In nucleotides, the CDR3 is TGTGCCAGCAGTGACCTAGCGGGGGGGCCCGTTTACTTC. J is TRBJ2-5 and V is TRBV6-4; 12 bases align to TRBD2. Trimming removed 2 bases from V and 14 bases from J; junction bases left unmatched: 6. Germline V gives CDR1 MRHNA, CDR2 SNTAGT. The CDR3 covers 13 residues.

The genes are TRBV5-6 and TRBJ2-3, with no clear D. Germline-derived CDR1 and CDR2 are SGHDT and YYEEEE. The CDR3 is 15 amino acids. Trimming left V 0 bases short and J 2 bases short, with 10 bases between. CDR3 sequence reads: CASSLGTGPTDTQYF. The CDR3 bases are TGTGCCAGCAGCTTGGGCACCGGGCCCACAGATACGCAGTATTTT.

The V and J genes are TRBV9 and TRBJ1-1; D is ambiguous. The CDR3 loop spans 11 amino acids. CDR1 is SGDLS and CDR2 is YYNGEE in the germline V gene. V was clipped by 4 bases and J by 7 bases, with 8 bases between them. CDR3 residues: CASSSRGEAFF. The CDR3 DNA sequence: TGTGCCAGCAGCTCCCGTGGTGAAGCTTTCTTT. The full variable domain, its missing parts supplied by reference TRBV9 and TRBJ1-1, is DSGVTQTPKHLITATGQRVTLRCSPRSGDLSVYWYQQSLDQGLQFLIQYYNGEERAKGNILERFSAQQFPDLHSELNLSSLELGDSALYFCASSSRGEAFFGQGTRLTVV.

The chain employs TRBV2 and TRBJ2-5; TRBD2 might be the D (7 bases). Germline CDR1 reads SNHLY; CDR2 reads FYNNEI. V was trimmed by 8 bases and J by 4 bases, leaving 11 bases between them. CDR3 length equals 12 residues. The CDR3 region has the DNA TGTGCCAGCGGGGGGGCAGGAGAGACCCAGTACTTC. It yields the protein CASGGAGETQYF. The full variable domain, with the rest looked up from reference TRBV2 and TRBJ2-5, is EPEVTQTPSHQVTQMGQEVILRCVPISNHLYFYWYRQILGQKVEFLVSFYNNEISEKSEIFDDQFSVERPDGSNFTLKIRSTKLEDSAMYFCASGGAGETQYFGPGTRLLVL.

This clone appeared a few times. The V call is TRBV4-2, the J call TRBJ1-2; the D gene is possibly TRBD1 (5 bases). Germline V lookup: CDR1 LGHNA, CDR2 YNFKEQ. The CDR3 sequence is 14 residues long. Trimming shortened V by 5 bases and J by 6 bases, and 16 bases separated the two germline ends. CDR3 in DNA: TGTGCCAGCAGCTTCAGCGGGGGAAGCAATGGCTACACCTTC. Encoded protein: CASSFSGGSNGYTF.

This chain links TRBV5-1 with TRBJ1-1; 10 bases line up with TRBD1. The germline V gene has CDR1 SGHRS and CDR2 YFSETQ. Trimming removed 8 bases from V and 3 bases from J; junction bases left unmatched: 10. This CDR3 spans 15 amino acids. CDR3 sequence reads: CASRKAGTGDTEAFF. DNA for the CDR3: TGCGCCAGTAGGAAGGCCGGGACAGGGGACACTGAAGCTTTCTTT.

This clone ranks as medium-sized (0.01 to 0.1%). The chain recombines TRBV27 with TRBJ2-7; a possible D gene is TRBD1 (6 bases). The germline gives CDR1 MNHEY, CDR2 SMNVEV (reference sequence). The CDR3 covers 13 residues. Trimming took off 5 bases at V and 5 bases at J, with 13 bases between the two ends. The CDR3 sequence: CASSPTGIHEQYF. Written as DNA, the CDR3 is TGTGCCAGCAGTCCCACAGGGATCCACGAGCAGTACTTC.